These 19 T cell receptor beta chains were sequenced from one sample in a study of beta chain features in type 1 diabetes. Expressed TCRB transcripts were sequenced because the entire RNA isolate underwent reverse transcription. The assay was immunoSEQ multiplex PCR, and TCRdb's table has in-frame clones only and misses some. The table lists 850,000 to 900,000 clones, roughly 16% of them singletons, with 0.02% to 0.03% in the top ten. Sequencing input: naive CD4+ T cells from blood. Receptors originate from a woman in her late teens or twenties in good health.

In this sample, this clone turned up once. The chain links TRBV6-4 to TRBJ2-6, with 7 bases that match TRBD1. The junction had 9 bases not matched to a gene; V was cut back by 7 bases and J by 0 bases. The CDR3 loop spans 17 amino acids. Germline V CDR1 and CDR2: MRHNA, SNTAGT. The CDR3 loop reads CASIMDRTFSGANVLTF. In nucleotides, the CDR3 is TGTGCCAGCATTATGGACAGGACCTTCTCTGGGGCCAACGTCCTGACTTTC.

The CDR3 DNA is TGTGCCAGCAGCTTAGAACAGAATAGCAATCAGCCCCAGCATTTT. This encodes CASSLEQNSNQPQHF. The chain recombines TRBV7-2 with TRBJ1-5; D uncertain. The V end was cut by 1 base, the J end by 0 bases, with 7 bases between. Germline lookup yields CDR1 SGHTA and CDR2 FQGNSA. The CDR3 consists of 15 residues.

The V and J genes are TRBV7-2 and TRBJ2-3; the match to TRBD2 covers 14 bases. V shed 5 bases and J 6 bases; nucleotides not matched to a gene: 10. Looked up from germline, CDR1 is SGHTA and CDR2 is FQGNSA. This CDR3 has 17 amino acids. The CDR3 protein is CASSLWTSGRRGDTQYF. In DNA form, the CDR3 reads TGTGCCAGCAGCCTATGGACTAGCGGGAGGCGGGGGGATACGCAGTATTTT.

This clone was detected a few times. The chain joins TRBV4-2 to TRBJ2-6; no clear D. CDR1 and CDR2 from the germline V gene are LGHNA and YNFKEQ. The CDR3 runs 15 residues. With 4 bases removed from V and 1 base from J, the gap between germline ends came to 8 bases. This CDR3 is CASSPQASGANVLTF. The CDR3 nucleotides read TGTGCCAGCAGCCCTCAGGCGTCTGGGGCCAACGTCCTGACTTTC.

This chain links TRBV14 with TRBJ2-5; 7 bases line up with TRBD1. CDR3 length equals 15 residues. V was clipped by 2 bases and J by 0 bases; unmatched bases: 3. CDR1 is SGHDN, CDR2 FVKESK, per germline. This CDR3 reads CASSQLGQYQETQYF. The CDR3 DNA is TGTGCCAGCAGCCAACTGGGACAGTACCAAGAGACCCAGTACTTC.

Only one count was recorded for this clone. The rearrangement uses TRBV2 and TRBJ1-1; maybe TRBD1 (6 bases). The germline V gene has CDR1 SNHLY and CDR2 FYNNEI. Trimming took 5 bases from V and 10 from J, leaving 11 bases between them. This CDR3 contains 11 residues. The CDR3 DNA reads as TGTGCCAGCAGTCCAGGGGATGCAGCTTTCTTT. Protein sequence: CASSPGDAAFF.

This clone has a handful of counts. The J gene is TRBJ2-1, the V gene TRBV7-6, with D possibly TRBD1 on 6 matching bases. The germline CDR1 and CDR2 sequences are SGHVS and FNYEAQ. V was shortened by 3 bases and J by 9 bases, with 12 bases between the two germline ends. CDR3 length: 13 amino acids. The CDR3 DNA reads as TGTGCCAGCAGCTTTAAACAGGGCAGTGAGCAGTTCTTC. Its translation is CASSFKQGSEQFF.

The chain links TRBV7-3 to TRBJ1-1; the match to TRBD1 covers 7 bases. Germline loops: CDR1 SGHTA, CDR2 FQGTGA. The CDR3 sequence is 14 residues long. V lost 4 bases to trimming and J lost 0 bases; unmatched junction nucleotides: 2. CDR3 DNA sequence: TGTGCCAGCAGCTACGACAGGGTGAACACTGAAGCTTTCTTT. Its translation is CASSYDRVNTEAFF.

The V call is TRBV4-3, the J call TRBJ1-4, with D unclear. Trimming took off 4 bases at V and 2 bases at J, with 20 bases between the two ends. Germline CDR1 LGHNA, CDR2 YSLEER. CDR3 size: 18 residues. This CDR3 is CASSPQRGGFTTNEKLFF. DNA for the CDR3: TGCGCCAGCAGCCCCCAGCGTGGAGGGTTTACGACTAATGAAAAACTGTTTTTT.

This clone turned up a few times. The chain has TRBV2 and TRBJ2-1; the D gene is possibly TRBD2 (6 bases). CDR1 SNHLY and CDR2 FYNNEI come from the germline V gene. This CDR3 region has 17 residues. V gave up 5 bases and J gave up 4 bases, with 21 bases separating them. The CDR3 region has the DNA TGTGCCAGCAGTTTTTCTCGGTTTGTCGGGGGATACAATGAGCAGTTCTTC. Translating gives CASSFSRFVGGYNEQFF.

The gene calls are TRBV18 and TRBJ2-1; no clear D gene. The CDR3 runs to 12 residues. The V and J ends lost 3 bases and 8 bases respectively, with 8 bases between them. The germline V gene has CDR1 KGHSH and CDR2 LQKENI. The CDR3 loop reads CASSPGFDEQFF. In DNA form, the CDR3 reads TGTGCCAGCTCACCTGGCTTCGATGAGCAGTTCTTC.

The chain is built from TRBV11-1 and TRBJ2-5, with a tentative D call TRBD2 (5 bases). V was clipped by 1 base and J by 5 bases, with 14 bases between them. Germline loops: CDR1 SGHAT, CDR2 FQDESV (reference sequence). The CDR3 is 15 amino acids. DNA for the CDR3: TGTGCCAGCAGCTTAGAAACCCGGCTAGCTGAGACCCAGTACTTC. It yields the protein CASSLETRLAETQYF.

The table lists this clone with a count of one. Mismatch with germline at one junction end may stem from a read error. The CDR3 sequence: CASGYAGGTQAFF. The CDR3 region has the DNA TGTGCCAGCGGCTATGCAGGAGGCACTCAAGCTTTCTTT. The rearrangement uses TRBV27 and TRBJ1-1; D unresolved. Germline V gene lookup returns CDR1 MNHEY and CDR2 SMNVEV (reference sequence). CDR3 length equals 13 residues.

This clone was observed a few times. This chain connects TRBV7-2 to TRBJ1-2, with TRBD1 matching 7 bases. Germline-derived CDR1 and CDR2 are SGHTA and FQGNSA. CDR3 length equals 15 residues. Unmatched junction bases numbered 12, after V lost 3 bases and J lost 8 bases. DNA for the CDR3: TGTGCCAGCAGCTTTACGACAGGGAGCCCGGAGGGCTACACCTTC. It encodes CASSFTTGSPEGYTF.

This clone has a handful of counts. The genes are TRBV7-2 and TRBJ1-1, with D maybe TRBD1 (6 bases). The ends were cut back, 0 bases at V and 5 bases at J, with 13 bases in the middle. The CDR3 extends over 15 amino acids. CDR1 SGHTA and CDR2 FQGNSA come from the germline V gene. CDR3 in DNA: TGTGCCAGCAGCTTAGCGGGGGGGCCCACGACTGAAGCTTTCTTT. It codes for CASSLAGGPTTEAFF.

This clone appeared a few times. The V call is TRBV7-2, the J call TRBJ2-1; D possibly matches TRBD1 or TRBD2 (5 bases each). The CDR3 is made up of 15 amino acids. V dropped 6 bases and J dropped 7 bases, with 19 bases sitting between them. CDR1 SGHTA and CDR2 FQGNSA come from the germline V gene. CDR3 residues: CASRRGPDAWNEQFF. The CDR3 nucleotides are TGTGCCAGCAGACGGGGACCGGACGCCTGGAATGAGCAGTTCTTC.

This clone was detected only a few times. V and J are TRBV7-2 and TRBJ2-4; 9 nucleotides match TRBD2. Germline V CDR1 and CDR2: SGHTA, FQGNSA. V lost 5 bases and J lost 2; bases outside the gene matches: 16. The CDR3 is 19 amino acids. In DNA, the CDR3 is TGTGCCAGCAGCCCAGGGGCTGCGGGAGGGCCGGGAACCAAAAACATTCAGTACTTC. It codes for CASSPGAAGGPGTKNIQYF.

V gene TRBV25-1 combines with J gene TRBJ1-1, with D possibly matching TRBD1 (5 bases). The CDR3 is made up of 13 amino acids. Germline V gene lookup returns CDR1 MGHDK and CDR2 SYGVNS. The V gene lost 1 base and the J gene lost 8 bases, with 11 bases spanning the gap. The DNA of the CDR3 is TGTGCCAGCAGTGAATTGGCAGGGATAGAAGCTTTCTTT. This codes for CASSELAGIEAFF.

V and J are TRBV6-5 and TRBJ1-6; D perhaps matches TRBD1 (5 bases). The V gene lost 10 bases and the J gene lost 12 bases, with 25 bases spanning the gap. Germline CDR1 MNHEY, CDR2 SVGAGI. CDR3 size: 15 residues. The CDR3 is CATSRAGTVEVPLHF. CDR3 bases: TGTGCCACCTCAAGGGCAGGGACCGTCGAGGTACCCCTCCACTTT.